These 28 T cell receptor beta chains came from one sample sequenced in a study of T cells in Graves' hyperthyroidism and ophthalmopathy. The investigators amplified TCR beta CDR3 regions from RNA transcripts. The HTBI set primed first-round TCR CDR3 RT-PCR. TCRdb reprocessed the multiplex PCR reads with MiXCR, giving one entry per CDR3 protein. The sample lists some 400,000 distinct CDR3 sequences, approximately 15% occurring once. Sequencing was carried out using blood. The receptors stem from a woman in her fifties or sixties with Graves' hyperthyroidism.

This clonotype was picked up a small number of times. The chain uses TRBV7-3 and TRBJ2-5, with 10 positions matching TRBD1. Germline V gene sequence: CDR1 SGHTA, CDR2 FQGTGA. Trimming at V came to 5 bases and at J to 6 bases, leaving 6 bases not matched to a gene. The CDR3 has 14 residues. The DNA of the CDR3 is TGTGCCAGCAGCCCCGGGACAGGGGAAAAGACCCAGTACTTC. It codes for CASSPGTGEKTQYF.

In its sample, this clonotype was seen many times. The chain is built from TRBV11-2 and TRBJ2-5; D is possibly TRBD1 or TRBD2 (5 bases each). Germline CDR1 SGHAT, CDR2 FQNNGV. This CDR3 has 16 residues. Trimming shortened V by 4 bases and J by 0 bases, and 15 bases separated the two germline ends. CDR3 amino acids: CASSSPGTAYQETQYF. CDR3 DNA: TGTGCCAGCAGCTCCCCCGGGACCGCGTACCAAGAGACCCAGTACTTC.

The V and J genes are TRBV30 and TRBJ1-2; D may be TRBD1 (5 bases). V lost 4 bases, J lost 4 bases, and 19 bases lay in between. Germline-derived CDR1 and CDR2 are GTSNPN and SVGIG (reference sequence). The length of the CDR3 is 15 residues. The CDR3 region has the DNA TGTGCCTGGACGCCGAAGGGCAGGGACTTCTATGGCTACACCTTC. It encodes CAWTPKGRDFYGYTF.

V is TRBV20-1 and J is TRBJ1-4; a weak D match, TRBD1 (5 bases). Deletions cut 0 bases from V and 8 bases from J, with 13 bases between. The CDR3 consists of 14 residues. The germline CDR1 and CDR2 sequences are DFQATT and SNEGSKA (reference sequence). The CDR3 here is CSARDASSGEKLFF. CDR3 coding DNA: TGCAGTGCTAGAGATGCGAGTTCAGGGGAAAAACTGTTTTTT.

Remarks on this clonotype: This may be a read error, as it is one base from a much larger clone. The rearrangement joins TRBV3-1 to TRBJ2-1; 7 nucleotides match TRBD2. The germline V gene has CDR1 LGHDT and CDR2 YNNKEL (reference sequence). The CDR3 runs 19 residues. Written as DNA, the CDR3 is TGTGCCAGCGGCCAAGGTTGGCGGGAGAAAGGATCCCATCTCGATGAGCAGTTCTTC. This translates into CASGQGWREKGSHLDEQFF.

This clonotype was counted at least ten times. The chain joins TRBV20-1 to TRBJ2-1; TRBD2 aligns across 9 bases. Per the germline V gene, CDR1 is DFQATT and CDR2 is SNEGSKA (reference sequence). This CDR3 region has 14 residues. With 5 bases clipped from V and 2 bases from J, the junction kept 4 bases outside the gene matches. CDR3 protein: CSAWAGGAYNEQFF. CDR3 bases: TGCAGTGCTTGGGCGGGGGGGGCCTACAATGAGCAGTTCTTC.

This clonotype appeared many times. The genes are TRBV30 and TRBJ1-3, with no clear D. Trimming took 0 bases from V and 0 from J, leaving 6 bases between them. The CDR3 is 14 residues long. CDR1 is GTSNPN and CDR2 is SVGIG in the germline V gene (reference sequence). CDR3 residues: CAWSVLPSGNTIYF. CDR3 DNA sequence: TGTGCCTGGAGTGTACTCCCCTCTGGAAACACCATATATTTT.

The chain employs TRBV20-1 and TRBJ2-7, with 11 nucleotides matching TRBD1. The CDR3 totals 14 residues. V lost 6 bases and J lost 0; bases outside the gene matches: 4. Germline V gene sequence: CDR1 DFQATT, CDR2 SNEGSKA (reference sequence). CDR3 sequence reads: CSARTGGLSYEQYF. The CDR3 region has the DNA TGCAGTGCAAGGACAGGGGGCCTCTCCTACGAGCAGTACTTC.

This clonotype was picked up many times. The chain carries TRBV29-1 and TRBJ2-3; perhaps TRBD1 as D (6 bases). CDR3 length equals 18 residues. CDR1 and CDR2 (germline): SQVTM, ANQGSEA. Trimming cost V 4 bases and J 0 bases, with 23 bases left between them. CDR3 in amino acids: CSVGGGDSQGLSTDTQYF. CDR3 DNA sequence: TGCAGCGTTGGAGGGGGTGACAGTCAGGGCCTAAGCACAGATACGCAGTATTTT.

This clonotype occurred a few times. This chain connects TRBV12-3 or TRBV12-4 to TRBJ1-2, with 9 bases matching TRBD1. V trimming: 5 bases; J trimming: 2 bases; junction bases outside the gene matches: 9. The CDR3 is 16 residues long. CDR3 loop: CASSLSGTGFNYGYTF. For the CDR3, the DNA is TGTGCCAGCAGTCTATCCGGGACAGGGTTCAACTATGGCTACACCTTC.

This clonotype was counted ten times or more. CDR3 in DNA: TGTGCCAGCAACGATCCAGGGAAGGAGACCCAGTACTTC. Amino acid sequence: CASNDPGKETQYF. The rearrangement links TRBV6-2 or TRBV6-3 to TRBJ2-5; possible D gene TRBD1, 5 bases. The CDR3 contains 13 residues. Germline-derived CDR1 and CDR2 are MNHEY and SVGEGT. V was cut by 7 bases and J by 5 bases, with 14 bases left in between.

This clonotype was seen repeatedly, ten times or more. The chain links TRBV20-1 to TRBJ2-1; possibly TRBD2 for D (6 bases). CDR3 length: 17 residues. The ends were cut back, 0 bases at V and 5 bases at J, with 20 bases in the middle. CDR1 and CDR2 from the germline V gene are DFQATT and SNEGSKA (reference sequence). CDR3 DNA: TGCAGTGCTAGAGATGACCTATGGGAGGACGCAAACAATGAGCAGTTCTTC. This codes for CSARDDLWEDANNEQFF.

This clonotype was counted at least ten times. The rearrangement uses TRBV20-1 and TRBJ2-7; tentatively, D is TRBD1 (6 bases). The germline V and J ends were trimmed by 0 bases and 7 bases, with 19 bases remaining between them. The length of the CDR3 is 15 residues. Per germline, CDR1 DFQATT and CDR2 SNEGSKA (reference sequence). The CDR3 reads CSARDFGRGSSEQYF. Here the CDR3 DNA reads TGCAGTGCTAGAGATTTTGGCAGGGGATCAAGTGAGCAGTACTTC.

A few counts support this clonotype. V usage is TRBV10-3 and J usage is TRBJ2-2; 14 bases are a match to TRBD2. Unmatched junction bases numbered 8, after V lost 6 bases and J lost 2 bases. CDR1 is ENHRY and CDR2 is SYGVKD in the germline V gene. This CDR3 contains 18 residues. CDR3 bases: TGTGCCATCAGGCCGGGACTAGCGGGAGCTCTCAACACCGGGGAGCTGTTTTTT. Amino acids: CAIRPGLAGALNTGELFF.

This clonotype was found many times. This sequence joins TRBV11-2 and TRBJ2-2; no definite D call. V lost 1 base and J lost 4, with 10 bases in between. Germline CDR1 is SGHAT and CDR2 is FQNNGV. The CDR3 spans 15 residues. The CDR3 sequence is CASSLGLMGTGELFF. The CDR3, as DNA: TGTGCCAGCAGCTTAGGATTAATGGGCACCGGGGAGCTGTTTTTT.

This chain joins TRBV9 and TRBJ1-3, with 7 bases aligning to TRBD1. Germline assignment: CDR1 SGDLS and CDR2 YYNGEE. The ends lost 0 bases at V and 3 bases at J; junction bases unmatched: 6. CDR3 length equals 16 residues. CDR3 sequence (DNA): TGTGCCAGCAGCGTAGTAGGGGGCGACTTTGGAAACACCATATATTTT. Its protein product is CASSVVGGDFGNTIYF. The full variable domain, with the rest looked up from reference TRBV9 and TRBJ1-3, is DSGVTQTPKHLITATGQRVTLRCSPRSGDLSVYWYQQSLDQGLQFLIQYYNGEERAKGNILERFSAQQFPDLHSELNLSSLELGDSALYFCASSVVGGDFGNTIYFGEGSWLTVV.

This clonotype was seen at least ten times. V usage is TRBV20-1 and J usage is TRBJ2-5; 8 bases are shared with TRBD2. V lost 3 bases, J lost 5 bases, and 5 bases stayed unmatched. The CDR3 extends over 13 amino acids. Germline CDR1 and CDR2: DFQATT and SNEGSKA (reference sequence). This CDR3 is CSASGRARETQYF. DNA of the CDR3: TGCAGTGCTAGCGGGAGGGCCAGGGAGACCCAGTACTTC.

This clonotype showed up many times. The rearrangement uses TRBV10-1 and TRBJ2-7, with 7 nucleotides matching TRBD1. The CDR3 has 15 amino acids. V gave up 3 bases and J gave up 5 bases; unmatched junction bases: 10. Germline V gene sequence: CDR1 WNHNN, CDR2 SYGVQD (reference sequence). For the CDR3, the DNA is TGCGCCAGCAGTGATCCTTCGACAGGGCTGGACGAGCAGTACTTC. Amino acids: CASSDPSTGLDEQYF.

This clonotype was seen at least ten times. CDR3 sequence: CASSSRERETQYF. CDR3 nucleotides: TGTGCCAGCAGCTCCCGGGAGAGAGAGACCCAGTACTTC. The rearrangement joins TRBV11-3 to TRBJ2-5; D might be TRBD2 (6 bases). This CDR3 comprises 13 residues. V was clipped by 4 bases and J by 4 bases, with 10 bases between them. Germline V gene data show CDR1 as SGHNT and CDR2 as YENEEA.

This clonotype was seen ten or more times. The V and J genes are TRBV14 and TRBJ1-2; TRBD1 might be the D (5 bases). V was cut by 4 bases and J by 7 bases, with 13 bases left in between. The germline gives CDR1 SGHDN, CDR2 FVKESK. The CDR3 has 13 residues. The CDR3 here is CASSLLVRGGYTF. DNA of the CDR3: TGTGCCAGCAGCCTCCTGGTGAGGGGTGGCTACACCTTC.

This clonotype occurred a few times. The genes are TRBV4-1 and TRBJ2-3; 9 bases match TRBD2. This CDR3 contains 17 residues. Germline V gene lookup returns CDR1 MGHRA and CDR2 YSYEKL. The V and J ends lost 1 base and 6 bases, in that order; junction bases with no gene match: 11. In DNA form, the CDR3 reads TGCGCCAGCAGCCAAGCTATAGCGGGAGCCTCGGGGGATACGCAGTATTTT. Translating it yields CASSQAIAGASGDTQYF.

This chain links TRBV4-1 with TRBJ1-4, with D tentatively TRBD1 (5 bases). Deletions cut 0 bases from V and 8 bases from J, with 16 bases between. The germline CDR1 and CDR2 sequences are MGHRA and YSYEKL. The CDR3 is made up of 16 amino acids. The CDR3 sequence is CASSQDGAGRGEKLFF. CDR3 nucleotide sequence: TGCGCCAGCAGCCAAGATGGTGCAGGGCGGGGGGAAAAACTGTTTTTT.

This clonotype has a count of ten or more. The chain is built from TRBV20-1 and TRBJ2-7, with D perhaps matching TRBD1 (6 bases). The germline V gene has CDR1 DFQATT and CDR2 SNEGSKA (reference sequence). The germline V and J ends were trimmed by 3 bases and 5 bases, with 14 bases remaining between them. This CDR3 is 13 amino acids long. In DNA, the CDR3 is TGCAGTGCTAGGGACAGCCTAGCCCACGAGCAGTACTTC. Translated: CSARDSLAHEQYF.

On this clonotype itself: Given a much more abundant clone one base away, this may be a read error. The chain carries TRBV6-2 or TRBV6-3 and TRBJ2-7; TRBD2 aligns across 9 bases. V lost 5 bases to trimming and J lost 8 bases; unmatched junction nucleotides: 16. CDR1 MNHEY and CDR2 SVGEGT come from the germline V gene. The CDR3 spans 16 residues. In nucleotides, the CDR3 is TGTGCCAGCAGTGTCGAATCAGGGAGGCTAGCGGGACAGCAGTACTTC. Residues: CASSVESGRLAGQQYF.

This clonotype has ten or more counts. As DNA, the CDR3 is TGTGCCAGCAGTCGGGACCTAAACTATGGCTACACCTTC. Amino acid sequence: CASSRDLNYGYTF. The chain couples TRBV6-1 to TRBJ1-2; TRBD1 is a possible D gene (5 bases). V lost 5 bases, J lost 2 bases, and 9 bases lay in between. Looked up from germline, CDR1 is MNHNS and CDR2 is SASEGT. The CDR3 is 13 residues long.

In its sample, this clonotype was seen many times. The genes are TRBV3-1 and TRBJ1-6; the D is unclear. The CDR3 consists of 12 residues. The germline CDR1 and CDR2 sequences are LGHDT and YNNKEL (reference sequence). V lost 0 bases and J lost 12, with 6 bases in between. The CDR3 coding sequence is TGTGCCAGCAGCCAAGACCCAGGACCCCTCCACTTT. Translating it yields CASSQDPGPLHF.

The V and J genes are TRBV19 and TRBJ2-3; D gene ambiguous. V was trimmed by 5 bases and J by 11 bases, leaving 17 bases between them. CDR1 LNHDA and CDR2 SQIVND come from the germline V gene (reference sequence). The CDR3 totals 13 residues. In nucleotides, the CDR3 is TGTGCCAGTAGTCCTCCCTATCCACTTGAGCAGTATTTT. It encodes CASSPPYPLEQYF.

Ten or more counts support this clonotype. The rearrangement joins TRBV7-3 to TRBJ2-3; 9 nucleotides match TRBD1. Germline assignment: CDR1 SGHTA and CDR2 FQGTGA. The CDR3 runs to 14 residues. V shed 5 bases and J 4 bases; nucleotides not matched to a gene: 4. This CDR3 is CASSRTGGADTQYF. CDR3 coding DNA: TGTGCCAGCAGCCGTACAGGGGGCGCAGATACGCAGTATTTT.